This T cell receptor (beta chain) was retrieved from a study of shared clonotypes between healthy human individuals. CD8 cells classed as naive were CD45RO-negative and positively selected for CCR7, excluding terminally differentiated effector memory CD45RA+ cells. A note on this clone: Its target is not known.

Overall study findings and caveats: Clonotypes shared by all four sorted-subset donors had higher generation probabilities than non-shared clonotypes.

Each sorted subset replicate got 200 ng genomic DNA, 25,000 to 35,000 genomes. Measured with immunoSEQ multiplex PCR; TCRdb has only the in-frame clones, and not every one. The sample shows about 1,900,000 clones, roughly 94% of them seen only once. The source material was naive CD8+ T cells sorted from blood. The receptor's source is a man aged 18 to 30 in good health.

The DNA for the CDR3 is TGTGCCAGCAGCTTGGATTTTCTGCAAACTCTCACCGGGGAGCTGTTTTTT. Protein product: CASSLDFLQTLTGELFF. The chain couples TRBV5-8 to TRBJ2-2, with no clear D. V shed 0 bases and J shed 4 bases, with 16 bases lying between them. The CDR3 sequence is 17 residues long. Germline CDR1 SGHTS, CDR2 YDEGEE.